This is a list of T cell receptor beta chains from one sample in a study of cytomegalovirus exposure and HLA in healthy donors. Only in-frame clones appear in the TCRdb table, and some are missing; sequencing was by immunoSEQ multiplex PCR. This sample has 150,000 to 200,000 clones, with roughly 83% found just once. Specimen: PBMCs. These receptors all come from a woman in her forties or fifties in good health and CMV-seronegative. The CDR3 runs from the conserved cysteine through the conserved F or W. A D gene is named only where the DNA matches it firmly. Clone size is stated in some rows and not others, as once, few, many or a class when expanded.

-	TRBV7-8	few	TRBJ2-7	TGTGCCAGCAGCACCGTAGCACTCTCCTACGAGCAGTACTTC	CASSTVALSYEQYF
-	TRBV14	-	TRBJ2-6	TGTGCCAGCAGCCAATACGGTGGGGCCAACGTCCTGACTTTC	CASSQYGGANVLTF
-	TRBV4-2	-	TRBJ2-3	TGTGCCAGCAGCCAAGGCCTGTCGGAGGGGGCTAAGTATTTT	CASSQGLSEGAKYF
TRBD2	TRBV29-1	-	TRBJ2-7	TGCAGCGTTGCCGGGAGGAATACATACGAGCAGTACTTC	CSVAGRNTYEQYF
TRBD2	TRBV6-5	-	TRBJ2-1	TGTGCCAGCAGGGGACTAGCGGGAGGGAATGAGCAGTTCTTC	CASRGLAGGNEQFF
TRBD1	TRBV10-2	-	TRBJ1-6	TGCGCCAGCAGTGAGTCGCAGGGGGCAATTAATAATTCACCCCTCCACTTT	CASSESQGAINNSPLHF
TRBD2	TRBV5-6	once	TRBJ2-7	TGTGCCAGCAGATCAAGCGGGGGGGTGGGGAGCGAGCAGTACTTC	CASRSSGGVGSEQYF
-	TRBV9	-	TRBJ2-2	TGTGCCAGCAGCCCGAGCACCTTGAACACCGGGGAGCTGTTTTTT	CASSPSTLNTGELFF
TRBD2	TRBV7-8	-	TRBJ2-5	TGTGCCAGCAGCCAAAGCGGGAGCTTACAGACCCAGTACTTC	CASSQSGSLQTQYF
-	TRBV21-1	-	TRBJ2-7	TGTGCCAGCAGCAAAGCATTAGGGGCCATAACCCCCCAGTTTGGCGTTGTTTGCTACGAGCAGTACTTC	CASSKALGAITPQFGVVCYEQYF
TRBD1	TRBV10-3	few	TRBJ1-1	TGTGCCATCAGTGACCCGACAGGGCTATTTGGTGAAGCTTTCTTT	CAISDPTGLFGEAFF
TRBD1	TRBV4-1	-	TRBJ1-5	TGCGCCAGCAGCCAAGTCCGACAGGGAAGCAATCAGCCCCAGCATTTT	CASSQVRQGSNQPQHF
-	TRBV19	once	TRBJ1-2	TGTGCCAGTAGTAGGGGGGGCGACTATGGCTACACCTTC	CASSRGGDYGYTF
TRBD2	TRBV19	-	TRBJ2-7	TGTGCCAGTAAGCGGGACCCCGTAGGGACTGGGGAGCAGTACTTC	CASKRDPVGTGEQYF
TRBD2	TRBV28	-	TRBJ2-7	TGTGCCAGCAGTTTTCTAGCGGGGGTTACCTACGAGCAGTACTTC	CASSFLAGVTYEQYF
-	TRBV5-5	-	TRBJ1-5	TGTGCCAGCAGCTTAGGGGGTTTTCAGCCCCAGCATTTT	CASSLGGFQPQHF
-	TRBV7-2	-	TRBJ2-4	TGTGCCAGCAGCTCGAATACAGGCCTCGCCAAAAACATTCAGTACTTC	CASSSNTGLAKNIQYF
-	TRBV7-2	-	TRBJ1-2	TGTGCCAGCAGTCTCCGTAGGCAGGGGAACTATGGCTACACCTTC	CASSLRRQGNYGYTF
-	TRBV6-1	-	TRBJ2-7	TGTGCCAGCAGTGCAACAGGGCACGGATTCGAGCAGTACTTC	CASSATGHGFEQYF
-	TRBV15	-	TRBJ2-1	TGTGCCACCAGCAGAGATCTGGCCCAGGGCGGTGAGCAGTTCTTC	CATSRDLAQGGEQFF
TRBD1	TRBV7-8	-	TRBJ2-7	TGTGCCACCAAACCGGGACAGGGGGCATACGAGCAGTACTTC	CATKPGQGAYEQYF
TRBD1	TRBV28	-	TRBJ2-6	TGTGCCAGCAGCGGGGGACAGGCACCCTTCTCTGGGGCCAACGTCCTGACTTTC	CASSGGQAPFSGANVLTF
-	TRBV28	-	TRBJ1-5	TGTGCCAGCAGAGACGTTATGGGCCTTAATCAGCCCCAGCATTTT	CASRDVMGLNQPQHF
TRBD1	TRBV19	-	TRBJ1-2	TGTGCCAGTAGTAGACAGGGTGAGGGCTACACCTTC	CASSRQGEGYTF
TRBD2	TRBV19	-	TRBJ2-7	TGTGCCAGTAGTATCCCCTCTAGCGGCTCCTACGAGCAGTACTTC	CASSIPSSGSYEQYF
TRBD1	TRBV19	few	TRBJ1-3	TGTGCCAGCGGGACAGGGCACTCTGGAAACACCATATATTTT	CASGTGHSGNTIYF
-	TRBV19	-	TRBJ1-3	TGTGCCAGTAGTATAATGTCCAACTCTGGAAACACCATATATTTT	CASSIMSNSGNTIYF
-	TRBV11-2	-	TRBJ2-7	TGTGCCAGCAGCCGACAGCTTTCCTACGAGCAGTACTTC	CASSRQLSYEQYF
TRBD1	TRBV18	-	TRBJ1-1	TGTGCCAGCTCGGGACAGCCTGATCGTGAAGCTTTCTTT	CASSGQPDREAFF
TRBD1	TRBV28	-	TRBJ1-1	TGTGCCAGCAACCCTGGACAGGGGAACACTGAAGCTTTCTTT	CASNPGQGNTEAFF
-	TRBV19	-	TRBJ2-5	TGTGCCAGTAGCGTCAGACAAGAGACCCAGTACTTC	CASSVRQETQYF
TRBD1	TRBV4-3	-	TRBJ2-3	TGCGCCAGCAGCTTCGACCGAGGACAGGGGGCCGATACGCAGTATTTT	CASSFDRGQGADTQYF
TRBD1	TRBV12-5	-	TRBJ2-5	TGTGCTAGTGGTTTGGGGGACAGGGGGCTGCGAGAGACCCAGTACTTC	CASGLGDRGLRETQYF
-	TRBV7-9	-	TRBJ2-7	TGTTCCAGCAGCTTAGCTGGCGGGTCCTACGAGCAGTACTTC	CSSSLAGGSYEQYF
-	TRBV11-2	-	TRBJ2-2	TGTGCCAGCAGCTTAGACCTAGCGACCGGGGAGCTGTTTTTT	CASSLDLATGELFF
-	TRBV11-3	-	TRBJ2-2	TGTGCCAGCAGTCGCCAATCTTTGACCGGGGAGCTGTCTTTT	CASSRQSLTGELSF
TRBD1	TRBV30	-	TRBJ1-4	TGTGCCTGGGGGGAAGGGACAGGGTCTGAAAAACTGTTTTTT	CAWGEGTGSEKLFF
-	TRBV11-2	-	TRBJ1-4	TGTGCCAGCAGCTTGGCCGGGGGGTTTGACGAAAAACTGTTTTTT	CASSLAGGFDEKLFF
-	TRBV15	-	TRBJ1-2	TGTGCCACCAGCAGAGATCGGCGGGGAGTACATGGCTACACCTTC	CATSRDRRGVHGYTF
-	TRBV7-2	-	TRBJ2-7	TGTGCCAGCAGCTTAGTAACAAGCTCCTACGAGCAGTACTTC	CASSLVTSSYEQYF
TRBD2	TRBV7-3	-	TRBJ2-2	TGTGCCAGCAGCTTAAACGGGCTAGCGGGGAACACCGGGGAGCTGTTTTTT	CASSLNGLAGNTGELFF
-	TRBV7-2	-	TRBJ2-6	TGTGCCAGCAGCTTAGATGCGGGGTCCGGGGCCAACGTCCTGACTTTC	CASSLDAGSGANVLTF
-	TRBV9	-	TRBJ1-4	TGTGCCAGCAGCGTAGCTACTGGGGGCGCGAGTGAAAAACTGTTTTTT	CASSVATGGASEKLFF
TRBD1	TRBV30	-	TRBJ1-1	TGTGCCTGGAGCAAGGGACAGGCCACTGAAGCTTTCTTT	CAWSKGQATEAFF
-	TRBV28	-	TRBJ1-2	TGTGCCAGCAGTTTAGGCTCATACGGCTACACCTTC	CASSLGSYGYTF
TRBD2	TRBV2	once	TRBJ2-1	TGTGCCAGCTCCAGGTGGGAGGGCCGATACAATGAGCAGTTCTTC	CASSRWEGRYNEQFF
TRBD1	TRBV7-8	-	TRBJ2-1	TGTGCCAGCAGCTTAGGCCGGGACAGAACCAATGAGCAGTTCTTC	CASSLGRDRTNEQFF
TRBD1	TRBV19	-	TRBJ2-7	TGTGCCAGTGGTACCCTTGGGACAGGGGGCTACGAGCAGTACTTC	CASGTLGTGGYEQYF
TRBD1	TRBV5-1	-	TRBJ1-6	TGCGCCAGCAGCTTGGGCCTTAAACCGGGACAGGGAGGCACCTATAATTCCCCCCTCCACTTT	CASSLGLKPGQGGTYNSPLHF
TRBD2	TRBV7-6	-	TRBJ2-1	TGTGCCAGCAGCCGGACTAGCGGGGGGACCTACAATGAGCAGTTCTTC	CASSRTSGGTYNEQFF
-	TRBV7-8	-	TRBJ2-3	TGTGCCAGCAGCTTAGGGTGGGGAGGCGATACGCAGTATTTT	CASSLGWGGDTQYF
-	TRBV9	-	TRBJ1-1	TGTGCCAGCAGCGTTCAGGGGAACACTGAAGCTTTCTTT	CASSVQGNTEAFF
TRBD1	TRBV28	once	TRBJ1-3	TGTGCCAGCAGTTTATCGAAACAGGGGCGGAGGACCATATATTTT	CASSLSKQGRRTIYF
TRBD2	TRBV7-2	-	TRBJ2-3	TGTGCCAGCAGCTTAGCGGGGGGGGGAGATACGCAGTATTTT	CASSLAGGGDTQYF